This TCR beta chain was identified during a study of blood T cell repertoires in COVID-19. For the study at large: The United States, Italy and Spain provided the acute and convalescent COVID-19 samples.

In germline, CDR1 is ENHRY, CDR2 SYGVKD. V gave up 2 bases and J gave up 8 bases, with 9 bases separating them. This CDR3 is 12 amino acids long. Generated by immunoSEQ multiplex PCR, the TCRdb table keeps only in-frame clones and is missing some. Among about 140,000 clones listed, over 70% were seen once. The sequenced sample was peripheral blood. This TCR derives from a man aged 50 or older with active or convalescent COVID-19. J is TRBJ1-2 and V is TRBV10-3; no clear D gene. The CDR3, as DNA: TGTGCCATCAGTGAGCCTGCGGAAGGCTACACCTTC. Protein product: CAISEPAEGYTF.